This entry lists 28 T cell receptor beta chains sequenced from one sample in a study of T cell repertoires in aging, cancer and after chemotherapy. Multiplex touch-down PCR with TRB-A/B primers amplified rearranged V-D-J TRB sequences. MiXCR was run by TCRdb on the multiplex PCR reads, yielding one entry per CDR3 protein. The sample consists of thousands of distinct CDR3 sequences, approximately 25% of them appearing once. Amplification of TCR beta used genomic DNA extracted from peripheral blood. Sequencing input: blood. Receptors originate from a human donor with a solid tumor.

This CDR3 reads CSAKGADRAYGYTF. CDR3 nucleotides: TGCAGTGCTAAGGGGGCGGACAGGGCCTATGGCTACACCTTC. The chain uses TRBV20-1 and TRBJ1-2, with 8 bases lining up with TRBD1. The V gene end was trimmed by 4 bases and the J gene end by 4 bases; junction bases not matched to a gene: 8. The CDR3 loop spans 14 amino acids. Germline V CDR1 and CDR2: DFQATT, SNEGSKA (reference sequence).

This clonotype was seen more than once but under ten times. The chain is built from TRBV5-4 and TRBJ2-5, with D unclear. The V gene's germline CDR1 is SGHNT and CDR2 YYREEE (reference sequence). The V end lost 1 base, the J end lost 5 bases, and 18 bases lay between the germline ends. This CDR3 comprises 16 residues. CDR3 in DNA: TGTGCCAGCAGCTTGTCGGCCGGTCCCTTAAGGGAGACCCAGTACTTC. Translated, it gives CASSLSAGPLRETQYF.

By its share, this clonotype is medium-sized. J is TRBJ1-1 and V is TRBV18; 8 nucleotides agree with TRBD1. This CDR3 is built from 13 residues. V lost 6 bases and J lost 4; bases outside the gene matches: 4. The V gene's germline CDR1 is KGHSH and CDR2 LQKENI. The CDR3 DNA reads as TGTGCCAGCTCCACAGACAGGGGCACTGAAGCTTTCTTT. This gives the protein CASSTDRGTEAFF. Combining the CDR3 with reference TRBV18 and TRBJ1-1 gives the whole variable domain NAGVMQNPRHLVRRRGQEARLRCSPMKGHSHVYWYRQLPEEGLKFMVYLQKENIIDESGMPKERFSAEFPKEGPSILRIQQVVRGDSAAYFCASSTDRGTEAFFGQGTRLTVV.

This clonotype counts as medium-sized (0.01 to 0.1%). This sequence joins TRBV10-3 and TRBJ2-3; TRBD2 agrees at 9 bases. The J segment lost 3 bases and the V segment lost 10 bases, leaving 8 bases of the junction unmatched. The CDR3 totals 14 residues. Germline CDR1 reads ENHRY; CDR2 reads SYGVKD. The CDR3, as DNA: TGTGCCACGGCTCGGAGCGGGGGGACAGATACGCAGTATTTT. It encodes CATARSGGTDTQYF.

This clonotype rates as medium-sized (0.01 to 0.1%). The chain couples TRBV6-2 or TRBV6-3 to TRBJ2-2; 12 nucleotides match TRBD2. CDR1 MNHEY and CDR2 SVGEGT come from the germline V gene. The CDR3 is 18 amino acids. V lost 5 bases to trimming and J lost 0 bases; unmatched junction nucleotides: 7. The CDR3 region is CASSRTSGAFANTGELFF. The CDR3 region has the DNA TGTGCCAGCAGTCGGACTAGCGGGGCGTTCGCGAACACCGGGGAGCTGTTTTTT.

By sample fraction, this clonotype is medium-sized. The chain joins TRBV6-6 to TRBJ2-1, with a tentative D call TRBD2 (6 bases). With 7 bases removed from V and 8 bases from J, the gap between germline ends came to 9 bases. CDR1 and CDR2 from the germline V gene are MNHNY and SVGAGI (reference sequence). This CDR3 is built from 11 residues. The CDR3 sequence is CASMTRDEQFF. CDR3 in DNA: TGTGCCAGCATGACTAGGGATGAGCAGTTCTTC.

By proportion, this clonotype is medium-sized. This chain uses TRBV6-5 with TRBJ1-2; no clear D gene. The V gene's germline CDR1 is MNHEY and CDR2 SVGAGI. The CDR3 is 14 residues long. The V end lost 5 bases, the J end lost 3 bases, and 13 bases lay between the germline ends. CDR3 amino acids: CASSEATLHYGYTF. DNA for the CDR3: TGTGCCAGCAGTGAAGCAACCCTTCACTATGGCTACACCTTC.

This clonotype was seen only a few times. This sequence joins TRBV7-6 and TRBJ1-4; 8 bases are a match to TRBD1. Trimming at V came to 5 bases and at J to 8 bases, leaving 7 bases not matched to a gene. Germline assignment: CDR1 SGHVS and CDR2 FNYEAQ. The CDR3 covers 14 residues. This CDR3 reads CASSQDREHEKLFF. CDR3 DNA sequence: TGTGCCAGCAGCCAGGACAGGGAGCACGAAAAACTGTTTTTT.

The table lists this clonotype with a few counts. The J gene is TRBJ1-2, the V gene TRBV5-1; 7 nucleotides align to TRBD1. This CDR3 contains 14 residues. V lost 2 bases to trimming and J lost 5 bases; unmatched junction nucleotides: 6. Germline V gene lookup returns CDR1 SGHRS and CDR2 YFSETQ. CDR3 sequence: CASSLADREYGYTF. Written as DNA, the CDR3 is TGCGCCAGCAGCTTAGCTGACAGGGAATATGGCTACACCTTC.

The chain recombines TRBV28 with TRBJ1-6; D is unresolved. The germline CDR1 and CDR2 sequences are MDHEN and SYDVKM. Trimming cost V 2 bases and J 6 bases, with 17 bases left between them. The CDR3 length is 17 residues. The CDR3 loop is CASSLMSRQNINSPLHF. The CDR3 coding sequence is TGTGCCAGCAGTTTAATGTCGCGTCAGAATATTAATTCACCCCTCCACTTT. The entire variable domain, with the rest obtained from reference TRBV28 and TRBJ1-6, is as follows: DVKVTQSSRYLVKRTGEKVFLECVQDMDHENMFWYRQDPGLGLRLIYFSYDVKMKEKGDIPEGYSVSREKKERFSLILESASTNQTSMYLCASSLMSRQNINSPLHFGNGTRLTVT.

J is TRBJ1-3 and V is TRBV20-1; D is possibly TRBD1 (5 bases). Trimming stripped 6 bases from V and 2 bases from J, with 20 bases between. The CDR3 has 16 residues. Germline values: CDR1 DFQATT, CDR2 SNEGSKA (reference sequence). The DNA of the CDR3 is TGCAGTGCCCCATTTACAGGAGTAGTGACTGGAAACACCATATATTTT. Encoded protein: CSAPFTGVVTGNTIYF.

This clonotype is deemed medium-sized. V gene TRBV30 combines with J gene TRBJ2-1; D not certain. In germline, CDR1 is GTSNPN, CDR2 SVGIG (reference sequence). The CDR3 sequence is 10 residues long. V was trimmed by 0 bases and J by 12 bases, leaving 6 bases between them. This CDR3 reads CAWSVSVQFF. The CDR3 nucleotides are TGTGCCTGGAGTGTATCCGTGCAGTTCTTC.

The DNA for the CDR3 is TGTGCCAGCAGTGAACGGGGACGCGGAAACACCATATATTTT. Encoded protein: CASSERGRGNTIYF. The chain joins TRBV6-1 to TRBJ1-3; D is possibly TRBD1 (5 bases). In germline, CDR1 is MNHNS, CDR2 SASEGT. V gave up 2 bases and J gave up 4 bases, with 9 bases separating them. This CDR3 spans 14 amino acids.

The genes are TRBV12-3 or TRBV12-4 and TRBJ2-7; D call uncertain. V was shortened by 7 bases and J by 3 bases, with 19 bases between the two germline ends. CDR3 length equals 15 residues. CDR3 sequence (DNA): TGTGCCAGCACTTCCTCGGTGTCGGTCCTCTACGAGCAGTACTTC. As protein: CASTSSVSVLYEQYF.

The genes are TRBV18 and TRBJ1-4; no firm D call. The ends were cut back, 7 bases at V and 12 bases at J, with 15 bases in the middle. The CDR3 totals 12 residues. Per the germline V gene, CDR1 is KGHSH and CDR2 is LQKENI. The CDR3 here is CASFTTDGELFF. The CDR3 bases are TGTGCCAGCTTTACCACGGACGGGGAACTGTTTTTT.

Concerning this clonotype itself: A much larger clonotype is one base distant, so this may be a read error. The V and J genes are TRBV30 and TRBJ1-1; no definite D call. Germline V gives CDR1 GTSNPN, CDR2 SVGIG (reference sequence). The length of the CDR3 is 13 residues. The ends were cut back, 2 bases at V and 6 bases at J, with 13 bases in the middle. CDR3 sequence (DNA): TGTGCCTGGAGTCGCGGGATGGGCGCTGAAGCTTTCTTT. Amino acids: CAWSRGMGAEAFF.

Judged by abundance, this clonotype is medium-sized. The V gene is TRBV19, the J gene TRBJ2-3; 10 positions agree with TRBD1. Trimming removed 5 bases from V and 1 base from J; junction bases left unmatched: 6. This CDR3 contains 16 residues. The germline V gene encodes CDR1 LNHDA and CDR2 SQIVND (reference sequence). CDR3 in amino acids: CASSLAGTGGTDTQYF. DNA of the CDR3: TGTGCCAGTAGTCTCGCCGGGACAGGGGGCACAGATACGCAGTATTTT.

By share, this clonotype ranks as medium-sized. The CDR3 protein is CASRAFGEQYF. The CDR3 DNA sequence: TGTGCCAGCAGGGCCTTCGGGGAGCAGTACTTC. The chain carries TRBV12-3 or TRBV12-4 and TRBJ2-7, with unresolved D. With 6 bases removed from V and 7 bases from J, the gap between germline ends came to 10 bases. The CDR3 is 11 residues long.

The rearrangement links TRBV10-2 to TRBJ2-4; the match to TRBD2 covers 10 bases. Germline lookup yields CDR1 WSHSY and CDR2 SAAADI. The CDR3 runs to 13 residues. J gave up 9 bases and V 5 bases, and 4 bases lay outside the gene matches. For the CDR3, the DNA is TGCGCCAGCAGTCTAGCGGGAGCTATCATTCAGTACTTC. It codes for CASSLAGAIIQYF.

This clonotype counts as large. The chain has TRBV7-2 and TRBJ2-1; possibly TRBD1 for D (5 bases). The CDR3 is made up of 15 amino acids. The germline V and J ends were trimmed by 4 bases and 4 bases, with 14 bases remaining between them. Germline V gene lookup returns CDR1 SGHTA and CDR2 FQGNSA. CDR3 residues: CASSSQGIAYNEQFF. The CDR3 nucleotides are TGTGCCAGCAGCTCCCAGGGTATCGCGTACAATGAGCAGTTCTTC.

The chain employs TRBV27 and TRBJ2-5; D is unclear. Germline V lookup: CDR1 MNHEY, CDR2 SMNVEV (reference sequence). The V end lost 0 bases, the J end lost 3 bases, and 11 bases lay between the germline ends. The CDR3 extends over 15 amino acids. The CDR3 sequence is CASSLSTTTKETQYF. The CDR3 DNA reads TGTGCCAGCAGTTTATCTACTACAACCAAAGAGACCCAGTACTTC.

This clonotype counts as medium-sized. V gene TRBV29-1 combines with J gene TRBJ1-2, with 7 positions matching TRBD1. The trim removed 5 bases at V and 12 bases at J, leaving 12 bases unmatched. The V gene's germline CDR1 is SQVTM and CDR2 ANQGSEA. This CDR3 has 12 residues. In DNA form, the CDR3 reads TGCAGCGTTACTTCCGGGACAGTTTATCACACCTTC. Amino acid sequence: CSVTSGTVYHTF. The full variable domain, rest sourced from reference TRBV29-1 and TRBJ1-2, is SAVISQKPSRDICQRGTSLTIQCQVDSQVTMMFWYRQQPGQSLTLIATANQGSEATYESGFVIDKFPISRPNLTFSTLTVSNMSPEDSSIYLCSVTSGTVYHTFGSGTRLTVV.

This clonotype qualifies as medium-sized (0.01 to 0.1%). The gene calls are TRBV19 and TRBJ2-7; the match to TRBD2 covers 11 bases. The J segment lost 0 bases and the V segment lost 6 bases, leaving 4 bases of the junction unmatched. CDR1 and CDR2 from the germline V gene are LNHDA and SQIVND (reference sequence). The CDR3 covers 15 residues. CDR3 bases: TGTGCCAGTAGCGCAACTAGCGGGAGCTCCTACGAGCAGTACTTC. Amino acid sequence: CASSATSGSSYEQYF. Filled out from reference TRBV19 and TRBJ2-7, the complete variable domain reads DGGITQSPKYLFRKEGQNVTLSCEQNLNHDAMYWYRQDPGQGLRLIYYSQIVNDFQKGDIAEGYSVSREKKESFPLTVTSAQKNPTAFYLCASSATSGSSYEQYFGPGTRLTVT.

This clonotype is medium-sized by share. The gene calls are TRBV15 and TRBJ2-5; weak D call: TRBD1 (6 bases). Trimming removed 0 bases at V and 4 bases at J, with 15 bases between. Per germline, CDR1 LNHNV and CDR2 YYDKDF (reference sequence). The CDR3 has 16 residues. The CDR3 spells CATSRDRGQGRETQYF. As DNA, the CDR3 is TGTGCCACCAGCAGAGACCGCGGTCAGGGGAGAGAGACCCAGTACTTC.

Judged by abundance, this clonotype is medium-sized (0.01 to 0.1%). The rearrangement links TRBV19 to TRBJ1-5, with TRBD1 matching over 10 bases. V trimming: 4 bases; J trimming: 2 bases; junction bases outside the gene matches: 5. The CDR3 is made up of 16 amino acids. Germline V gene data show CDR1 as LNHDA and CDR2 as SQIVND (reference sequence). CDR3 region: CASSKGTGAGNQPQHF. CDR3 nucleotide sequence: TGTGCCAGTAGTAAGGGGACAGGGGCTGGCAATCAGCCCCAGCATTTT.

About this clonotype itself: With a much larger clone just one base away, this may be a read error. The chain has TRBV18 and TRBJ2-7; D not resolved. Germline V CDR1 and CDR2: KGHSH, LQKENI. The CDR3 is 14 residues long. Trimming removed 4 bases at V and 5 bases at J, with 15 bases between. CDR3 coding DNA: TGTGCCAGCTCACTCAAGGGCGGAACCCACGAGCAGTACTTC. This codes for CASSLKGGTHEQYF.

A word on this clonotype: A read error may be the cause here, since a much bigger clone is one base away. The chain links TRBV19 to TRBJ2-5; D gene unclear. The CDR3 runs to 13 residues. Germline CDR1 LNHDA, CDR2 SQIVND (reference sequence). CDR3 sequence reads: CANSISLQETQYF. In DNA form, the CDR3 reads TGTGCCAATAGTATATCGTTGCAAGAGACCCAGTACTTC.

This clonotype rates as medium-sized. This chain links TRBV10-3 with TRBJ2-3, with 8 bases matching TRBD1. CDR3 length: 14 amino acids. CDR1 and CDR2 from the germline V gene are ENHRY and SYGVKD. With 7 bases clipped from V and 0 bases from J, the junction kept 3 bases outside the gene matches. The CDR3 region has the DNA TGTGCCATCACCGGACAGGGTAGCACAGATACGCAGTATTTT. Translating it yields CAITGQGSTDTQYF.